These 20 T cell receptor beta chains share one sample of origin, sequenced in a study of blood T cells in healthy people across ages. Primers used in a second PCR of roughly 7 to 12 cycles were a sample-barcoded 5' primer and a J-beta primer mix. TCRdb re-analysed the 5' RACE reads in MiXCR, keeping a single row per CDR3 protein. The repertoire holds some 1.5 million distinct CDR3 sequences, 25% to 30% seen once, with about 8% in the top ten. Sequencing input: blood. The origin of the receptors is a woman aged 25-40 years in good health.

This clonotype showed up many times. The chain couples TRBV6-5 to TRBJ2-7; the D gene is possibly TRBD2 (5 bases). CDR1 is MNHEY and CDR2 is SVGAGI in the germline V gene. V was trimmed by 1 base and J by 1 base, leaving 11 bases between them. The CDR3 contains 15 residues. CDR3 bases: TGTGCCAGCAGTTACTTTCCGAGGGCTTCCTACGAGCAGTACTTC. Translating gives CASSYFPRASYEQYF.

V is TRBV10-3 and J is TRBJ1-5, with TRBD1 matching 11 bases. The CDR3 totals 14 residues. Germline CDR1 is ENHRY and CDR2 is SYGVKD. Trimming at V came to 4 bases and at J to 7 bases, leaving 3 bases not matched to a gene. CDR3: CAISGGQGGQPQHF. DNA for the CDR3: TGTGCCATCAGTGGGGGACAGGGGGGACAGCCCCAGCATTTT.

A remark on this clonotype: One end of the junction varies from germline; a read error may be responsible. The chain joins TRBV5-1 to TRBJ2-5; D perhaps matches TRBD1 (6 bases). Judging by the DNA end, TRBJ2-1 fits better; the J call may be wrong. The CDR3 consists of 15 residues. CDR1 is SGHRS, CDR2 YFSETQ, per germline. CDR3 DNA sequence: TGCACCAGCAGCATACGACAGGCTATCCAAGAGACCCAGTTCTTC. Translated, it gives CTSSIRQAIQETQFF.

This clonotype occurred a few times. CDR3 bases: TGTGCCAGCAGTTCCGAGACTAGCGGCACAGATACGCAGTATTTT. Protein: CASSSETSGTDTQYF. The V call is TRBV6-6, the J call TRBJ2-3; the match to TRBD2 covers 8 bases. The trim removed 4 bases at V and 1 base at J, leaving 4 bases unmatched. CDR3 length: 15 amino acids. Germline assignment: CDR1 MNHNY and CDR2 SVGAGI (reference sequence).

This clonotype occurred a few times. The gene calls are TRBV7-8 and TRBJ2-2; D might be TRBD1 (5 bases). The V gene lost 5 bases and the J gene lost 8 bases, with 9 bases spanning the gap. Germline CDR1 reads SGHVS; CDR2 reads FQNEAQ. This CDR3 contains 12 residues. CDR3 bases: TGTGCCAGCAGCCGGGCAGGGGGGGAGCTGTTTTTT. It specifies CASSRAGGELFF.

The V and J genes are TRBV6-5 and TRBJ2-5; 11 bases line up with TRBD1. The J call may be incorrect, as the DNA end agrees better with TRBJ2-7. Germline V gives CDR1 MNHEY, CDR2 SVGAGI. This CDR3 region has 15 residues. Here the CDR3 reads CASSSRLDRGREQYF. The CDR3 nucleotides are TGTGCCAGCAGTTCAAGATTGGACAGGGGGCGCGAGCAGTACTTC.

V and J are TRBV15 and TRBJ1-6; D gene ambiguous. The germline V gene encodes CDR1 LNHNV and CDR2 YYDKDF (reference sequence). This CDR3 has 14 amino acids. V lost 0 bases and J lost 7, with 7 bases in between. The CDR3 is CATSRDIRNSPLHF. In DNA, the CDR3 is TGTGCCACCAGCAGAGATATCAGAAATTCACCCCTCCACTTT.

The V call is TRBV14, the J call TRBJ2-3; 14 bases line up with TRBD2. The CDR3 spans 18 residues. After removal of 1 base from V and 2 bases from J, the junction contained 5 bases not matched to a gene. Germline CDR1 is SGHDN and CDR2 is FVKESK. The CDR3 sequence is CASSQVGLAGGPTDTQYF. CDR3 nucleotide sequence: TGTGCCAGCAGCCAAGTAGGACTAGCGGGAGGCCCCACAGATACGCAGTATTTT.

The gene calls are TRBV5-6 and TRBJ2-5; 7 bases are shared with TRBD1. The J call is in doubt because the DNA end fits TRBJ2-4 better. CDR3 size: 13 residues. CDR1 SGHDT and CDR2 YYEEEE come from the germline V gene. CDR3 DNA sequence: TGTGCCAGCAGCAAACAGGGGCGGAACATTCAGTACTTC. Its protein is CASSKQGRNIQYF.

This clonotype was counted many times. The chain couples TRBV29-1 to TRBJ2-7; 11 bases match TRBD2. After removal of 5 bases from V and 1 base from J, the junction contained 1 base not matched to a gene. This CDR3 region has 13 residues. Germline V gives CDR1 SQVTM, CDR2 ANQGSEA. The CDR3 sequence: CSVRLAGSYEQYF. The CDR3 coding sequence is TGCAGCGTTCGACTAGCGGGATCCTACGAGCAGTACTTC.

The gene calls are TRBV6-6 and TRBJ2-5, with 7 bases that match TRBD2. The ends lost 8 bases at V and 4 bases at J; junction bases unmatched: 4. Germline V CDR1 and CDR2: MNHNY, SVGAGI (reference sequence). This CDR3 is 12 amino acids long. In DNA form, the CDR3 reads TGTGCCAGCCGGGAGGACGGAGAGACCCAGTACTTC. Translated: CASREDGETQYF.

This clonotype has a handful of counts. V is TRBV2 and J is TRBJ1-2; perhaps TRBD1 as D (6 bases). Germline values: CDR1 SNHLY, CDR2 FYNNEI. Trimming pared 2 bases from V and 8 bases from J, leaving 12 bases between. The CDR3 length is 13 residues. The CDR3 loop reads CASSESRGYGYTF. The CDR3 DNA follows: TGTGCCAGCAGTGAAAGCAGGGGTTACGGCTACACCTTC.

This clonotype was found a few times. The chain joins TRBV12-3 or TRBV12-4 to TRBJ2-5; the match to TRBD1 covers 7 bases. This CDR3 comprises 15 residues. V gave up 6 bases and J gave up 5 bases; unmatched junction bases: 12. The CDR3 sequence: CASRVLGGRGETQYF. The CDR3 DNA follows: TGTGCCAGCAGAGTCTTAGGGGGCCGTGGGGAGACCCAGTACTTC.

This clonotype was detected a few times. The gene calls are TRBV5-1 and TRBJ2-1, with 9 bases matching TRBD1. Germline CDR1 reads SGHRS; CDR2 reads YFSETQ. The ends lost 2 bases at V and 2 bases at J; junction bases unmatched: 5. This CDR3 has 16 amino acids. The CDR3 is CASSLQGANTYNEQFF. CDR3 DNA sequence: TGCGCCAGCAGCTTACAGGGGGCGAACACCTACAATGAGCAGTTCTTC.

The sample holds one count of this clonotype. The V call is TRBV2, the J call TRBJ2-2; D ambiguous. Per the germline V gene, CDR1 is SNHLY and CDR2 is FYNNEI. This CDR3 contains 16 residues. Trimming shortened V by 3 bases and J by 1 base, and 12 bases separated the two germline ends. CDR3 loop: CASSDLLAGNTGELFF. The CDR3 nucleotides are TGTGCCAGCAGTGACCTGTTGGCAGGGAACACCGGGGAGCTGTTTTTT.

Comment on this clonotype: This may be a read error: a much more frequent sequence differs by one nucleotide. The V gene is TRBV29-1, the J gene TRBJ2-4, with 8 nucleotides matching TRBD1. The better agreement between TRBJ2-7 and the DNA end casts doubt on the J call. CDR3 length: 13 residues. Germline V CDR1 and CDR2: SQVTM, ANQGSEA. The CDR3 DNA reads TGCAGCGCTGAAGGTGGACAGGGCTACGAGCAGTACTTC. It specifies CSAEGGQGYEQYF.

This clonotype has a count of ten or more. The chain's CDR3 is CSARDGQYEQYF. DNA of the CDR3: TGCAGTGCTAGAGATGGACAGTACGAGCAGTACTTC. The chain combines TRBV20-1 with TRBJ2-7; possible D gene TRBD1, 6 bases. V shed 0 bases and J shed 4 bases, with 7 bases lying between them. This CDR3 has 12 amino acids. Germline CDR1 is DFQATT and CDR2 is SNEGSKA (reference sequence).

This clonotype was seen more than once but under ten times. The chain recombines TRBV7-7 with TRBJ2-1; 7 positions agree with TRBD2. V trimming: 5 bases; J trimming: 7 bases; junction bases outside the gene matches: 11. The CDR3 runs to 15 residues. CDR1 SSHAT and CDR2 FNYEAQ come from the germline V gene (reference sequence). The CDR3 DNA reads TGTGCCAGCAGCCTGGGGGGGAGGCCTGAAAATGAGCAGTTCTTC. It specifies CASSLGGRPENEQFF. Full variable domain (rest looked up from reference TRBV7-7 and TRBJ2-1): GAGVSQSPRYKVTKRGQDVTLRCDPISSHATLYWYQQALGQGPEFLTYFNYEAQPDKSGLPSDRFSAERPEGSISTLTIQRTEQRDSAMYRCASSLGGRPENEQFFGPGTRLTVL.

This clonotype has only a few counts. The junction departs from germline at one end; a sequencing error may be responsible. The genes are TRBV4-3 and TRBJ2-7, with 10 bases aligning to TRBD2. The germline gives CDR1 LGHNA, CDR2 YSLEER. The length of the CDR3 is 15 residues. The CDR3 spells CAGSQAVGTSDEQYF. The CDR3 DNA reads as TGCGCCGGCAGCCAAGCGGTCGGGACTAGCGACGAGCAGTACTTC.

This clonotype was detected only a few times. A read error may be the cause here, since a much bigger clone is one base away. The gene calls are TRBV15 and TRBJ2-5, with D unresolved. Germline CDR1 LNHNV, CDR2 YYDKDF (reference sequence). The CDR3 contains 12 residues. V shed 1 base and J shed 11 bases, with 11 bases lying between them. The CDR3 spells CATSRVGNEQYF. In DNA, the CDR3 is TGTGCCACCAGCAGAGTAGGCAATGAGCAGTACTTC.